This TCR beta chain originates from a study of healthy donors' naive CD4 and CD8 T cells. This CDR3 is 16 amino acids long. Trimming left V 1 base short and J 0 bases short, with 13 bases between. CDR1 is SGHRS, CDR2 YFSETQ, per germline. This clonotype showed up just a few times. What it binds is not known. Study-level points and caveats: CDR3 charge plus V and J genes appeared to account for roughly 13% of CD4/CD8 variance.

Each TCR library used around 0.5 ug of total RNA and a linear amplification protocol. TCRdb re-derived calls from the reads in MiXCR, one entry per CDR3 protein. The repertoire holds around 200,000 distinct CDR3 sequences, with about four fifths as singletons. This sequence was found in a pool of human donors in good health; the sample pools cells from several healthy donors. The sequenced sample consisted of naive CD4+ and CD8+ T cells sorted from blood, pooled from several donors. The chain has TRBV5-1 and TRBJ1-1; D is unclear. DNA for the CDR3: TGCGCCAGCAGCTTGAGATTGAGTTTCATGAACACTGAAGCTTTCTTT. This sequence encodes CASSLRLSFMNTEAFF.